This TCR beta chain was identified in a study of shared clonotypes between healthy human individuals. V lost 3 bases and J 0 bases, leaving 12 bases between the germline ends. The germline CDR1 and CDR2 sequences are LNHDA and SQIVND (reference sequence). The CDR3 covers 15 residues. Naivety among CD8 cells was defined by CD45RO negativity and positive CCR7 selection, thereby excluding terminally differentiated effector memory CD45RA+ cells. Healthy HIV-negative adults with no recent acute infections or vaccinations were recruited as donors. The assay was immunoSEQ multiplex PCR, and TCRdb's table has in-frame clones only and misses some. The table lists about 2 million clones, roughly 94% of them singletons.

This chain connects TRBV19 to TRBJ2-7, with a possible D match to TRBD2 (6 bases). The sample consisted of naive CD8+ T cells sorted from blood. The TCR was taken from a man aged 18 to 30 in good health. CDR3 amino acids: CASSIEAGISYEQYF. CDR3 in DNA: TGTGCCAGTAGTATTGAGGCGGGGATCTCCTACGAGCAGTACTTC.